What follows describes a single T cell receptor (beta chain). The deep-level immunoSEQ assay was used. Sequencing was performed with immunoSEQ multiplex PCR; in TCRdb, only in-frame clones are kept and a portion is missing. This table has 1,400,000 or so clones, approximately 98.5% appearing once. The source of the sample is a study of shared clonotypes between healthy human individuals. All of the donors resided in Nashville, Tennessee, and each was a Caucasian adult. The junction had 5 bases not matched to a gene; V was cut back by 4 bases and J by 3 bases. Germline CDR1 is SGHRS and CDR2 is YFSETQ. CDR3 length equals 14 residues.

The V and J genes are TRBV5-1 and TRBJ2-7; 9 positions agree with TRBD1. This clonotype originated in a man aged 30-40 years in good health. Sequenced material: naive CD4+ T cells sorted from blood. The subset was: CD45RA+ positively selected. CDR3 sequence reads: CASSPRTGDYEQYF. CDR3 nucleotides: TGCGCCAGCAGCCCCAGGACAGGGGACTACGAGCAGTACTTC.